This is a list of T cell receptor beta chains from one sample in a study of cytomegalovirus exposure and HLA in healthy donors. Libraries were prepared by immunoSEQ multiplex PCR; TCRdb keeps only in-frame clonotypes and omits some of them. The sample has approximately 210,000 clones, and its top ten clones hold about 0.9%. The sample taken for sequencing was PBMCs. These receptor sequences come from a woman aged 30 to 39 in good health and CMV-seropositive. Each CDR3 is given with its conserved first and last residue. The D gene is left open where the match is weak.

D	V	J	CDR3
TRBD1	TRBV6-5	TRBJ2-1	CASTNRGAYNEQFF
NA	TRBV18	TRBJ2-3	CASSPPASATDTQYF
NA	TRBV18	TRBJ1-1	CASSPNRNTEAFF
NA	TRBV28	TRBJ1-1	CASSFGHRVGFF
NA	TRBV7-6	TRBJ2-7	CASSPDRGKYEQYF
NA	TRBV28	TRBJ1-5	CASSFSRSNQPQHF
TRBD2	TRBV7-2	TRBJ2-5	CASSWGSREGQETQYF
NA	TRBV29-1	TRBJ1-3	CSARRGGNTIYF
NA	TRBV6-5	TRBJ2-7	CASSYSTDYEQYF
NA	TRBV11-1	TRBJ2-1	CASSLQQQGNEQFF
NA	TRBV7-6	TRBJ2-2	CASSIRQTGELFF
NA	TRBV19	TRBJ1-1	CASSSGLNTEAFF
TRBD1	TRBV19	TRBJ1-6	CASSPWTGKNSPLHF
TRBD2	TRBV7-7	TRBJ2-7	CASSTGGDEQYF
TRBD2	TRBV15	TRBJ2-7	CATSRSSGGTYEQYF
NA	TRBV5-1	TRBJ1-3	CASSLVPLESSGNTIYF
TRBD1	TRBV18	TRBJ2-7	CASSQQLGTGSSEQYF
TRBD2	TRBV7-9	TRBJ2-7	CASSPAIFSGTSEQYF
NA	TRBV7-8	TRBJ1-5	CASSPPGHYSNQPQHF
NA	TRBV18	TRBJ2-5	CASSLRASRETQYF
NA	TRBV6-6	TRBJ2-3	CASREGSTDTQYF
TRBD2	TRBV19	TRBJ2-3	CASKAGLGSDTQYF
NA	TRBV11-2	TRBJ2-1	CASTLGLANEQFF
TRBD1	TRBV5-1	TRBJ1-3	CASSPGTAISGNTIYF
NA	TRBV5-1	TRBJ1-2	CASSLDRSYGYTF
TRBD1	TRBV18	TRBJ1-4	CASSPRRDSGGEKLFF
TRBD2	TRBV7-2	TRBJ2-5	CASSYQAGELETQYF
TRBD2	TRBV7-9	TRBJ2-3	CASSSYGLAGGPGDTQYF
NA	TRBV5-6	TRBJ2-1	CASSLVGAFDEQFF
NA	TRBV10-1	TRBJ1-1	CASSNQGATEAFF
NA	TRBV28	TRBJ1-1	CASSLWESSRNNEAFF
TRBD1	TRBV7-2	TRBJ1-6	CASSLTGGRNNSPLHF
NA	TRBV6-6	TRBJ1-2	CASSYSGRDYGYTF
TRBD2	TRBV28	TRBJ2-3	CASSLGLAAETDTQYF
NA	TRBV6-1	TRBJ1-2	CASTQNGGYGYTF
NA	TRBV5-5	TRBJ2-7	CASRGRYRGGAFYEQYF
NA	TRBV6-6	TRBJ1-5	CASSYGAGNQPQHF
NA	TRBV10-1	TRBJ2-1	CASSEANREIYNEQFF
TRBD2	TRBV27	TRBJ2-2	CASSTLAGAGSTGELFF
NA	TRBV5-6	TRBJ2-1	CASSSGTPSYNEQFF
NA	TRBV5-1	TRBJ2-1	CASSLEASFNEQFF